The next 2 T cell receptor beta chains were all read from a single sample in a study of T cells expressing NK-cell markers. One entry per CDR3 protein, without DNA, is what TCRdb gives after re-calling the 5' RACE reads. The sample totals about 390,000 distinct CDR3 sequences; its top ten clones hold about 10%. The sequenced sample was blood T cells: a sorted CD56 or NKG2C T cell subset, CD4+ or CD8+ T cells, or bulk PBMC T cells (not recorded which). The receptors derive from a woman aged 50 to 65 in good health.

The J gene is TRBJ1-4, the V gene TRBV18. CDR3 length: 12 amino acids. The germline V gene encodes CDR1 KGHSH and CDR2 LQKENI. CDR3 amino acids: CASSRSNEKLFF.

V is TRBV7-2 and J is TRBJ2-1; TCRdb reports TRBD2, a call that lacks DNA to check it against. The CDR3 covers 13 residues. The germline gives CDR1 SGHTA, CDR2 FQGNSA. CDR3 protein: CASSFGTSGEQFF. The entire variable domain, with the rest obtained from reference TRBV7-2 and TRBJ2-1, is as follows: GAGVSQSPSNKVTEKGKDVELRCDPISGHTALYWYRQSLGQGLEFLIYFQGNSAPDKSGLPSDRFSAERTGGSVSTLTIQRTQQEDSAVYLCASSFGTSGEQFFGPGTRLTVL.